These 21 T cell receptor beta chains share one sample of origin, sequenced in a study of blood T cell repertoires in COVID-19. The protocol was immunoSEQ multiplex PCR, while the TCRdb copy is restricted to in-frame clones and leaves out a portion. Of about 75,000 clones listed, 84% are singletons. The material sequenced was peripheral blood. The receptors derive from a woman aged 45-65 years with acute or convalescent COVID-19.

Points on this clone: Other DNA sequences in the same sample also yield this CDR3. The chain carries TRBV18 and TRBJ2-7, with 8 bases aligning to TRBD1. Germline assignment: CDR1 KGHSH and CDR2 LQKENI. With V trimmed by 3 bases and J by 2 bases, 3 bases remained unmatched. There are 14 residues in the CDR3. CDR3 in amino acids: CASSPGTGPYEQYF. Here the CDR3 DNA reads TGTGCCAGCTCACCTGGGACAGGCCCCTACGAGCAGTACTTC.

The rearrangement joins TRBV18 to TRBJ2-3, with TRBD2 matching over 8 bases. CDR1 KGHSH and CDR2 LQKENI come from the germline V gene. This CDR3 contains 13 residues. Trimming cost V 6 bases and J 5 bases; bases outside gene matches: 4. The DNA for the CDR3 is TGTGCCAGCTCTAGCGGGACGCAAGATACGCAGTATTTT. It codes for CASSSGTQDTQYF.

This rearrangement joins TRBV3-1 (or the pseudogene TRBV3-2) to TRBJ2-3; 7 nucleotides align to TRBD1. This CDR3 is 17 amino acids long. Per the germline V gene, CDR1 is LGHDT and CDR2 is YNNKEL (reference sequence). Trimming removed 4 bases from V and 2 bases from J; junction bases left unmatched: 12. CDR3 region: CASSPQQGKGTTDTQYF. The CDR3 DNA reads as TGTGCCAGCAGCCCCCAACAGGGGAAAGGGACCACAGATACGCAGTATTTT.

The chain joins TRBV15 to TRBJ1-1; 9 bases map to TRBD1. Per the germline V gene, CDR1 is LNHNV and CDR2 is YYDKDF (reference sequence). There are 13 residues in the CDR3. The V and J ends lost 5 bases and 10 bases, in that order; junction bases with no gene match: 8. The DNA for the CDR3 is TGTGCCACCAGCGTCACCGGGACAGGGACAGCTTTCTTT. It encodes CATSVTGTGTAFF.

The rearrangement joins TRBV5-1 to TRBJ2-7, with a tentative D call TRBD1 (6 bases). V was clipped by 4 bases and J by 2 bases, with 10 bases between them. Germline-derived CDR1 and CDR2 are SGHRS and YFSETQ. The CDR3 consists of 13 residues. Written as DNA, the CDR3 is TGCGCCAGCAGCCGGGACACAACCTACGAGCAGTACTTC. The encoded protein is CASSRDTTYEQYF.

This clone has just a few counts. The chain couples TRBV19 to TRBJ2-7, with D hard to call. This CDR3 has 12 amino acids. Germline values: CDR1 LNHDA, CDR2 SQIVND (reference sequence). The ends were cut back, 6 bases at V and 3 bases at J, with 9 bases in the middle. The CDR3, as DNA: TGTGCCAGTAGCGGGTACGGCTACGAGCAGTACTTC. Protein: CASSGYGYEQYF.

The gene calls are TRBV30 and TRBJ2-2, with 8 nucleotides matching TRBD2. Germline-derived CDR1 and CDR2 are GTSNPN and SVGIG (reference sequence). This CDR3 region has 13 residues. V shed 3 bases, J shed 8 bases, and the junction held 5 bases outside the gene matches. The CDR3 spells CAWRGSGKGELFF. The DNA for the CDR3 is TGTGCCTGGAGGGGTAGCGGGAAAGGGGAGCTGTTTTTT.

The rearrangement joins TRBV7-9 to TRBJ2-4, with D possibly TRBD2 on 6 matching bases. This CDR3 contains 15 residues. Germline V gives CDR1 SEHNR, CDR2 FQNEAQ (reference sequence). V lost 5 bases to trimming and J lost 5 bases, with 16 bases between them. The CDR3 region has the DNA TGTGCCAGCAGCCCTTGGAGGGTAGGGGAAAACATTCAGTACTTC. Its translation: CASSPWRVGENIQYF.

The V gene is TRBV10-3, the J gene TRBJ1-2, with TRBD1 as a possible D gene (6 bases). The CDR3 is made up of 13 amino acids. V dropped 0 bases and J dropped 8 bases, with 10 bases sitting between them. Germline values: CDR1 ENHRY, CDR2 SYGVKD. CDR3 DNA: TGTGCCATCAGTGAGTCGGCAGGGGTAGGCTACACCTTC. It yields the protein CAISESAGVGYTF.

DNA for the CDR3: TGTGCCAGCAGCTCGATAGGCTTGGCGACTTCCTACGAGCAGTACTTC. This gives the protein CASSSIGLATSYEQYF. The V gene is TRBV5-4, the J gene TRBJ2-7; D ambiguous. The length of the CDR3 is 16 residues. The V end was cut by 3 bases, the J end by 1 base, with 17 bases between. Germline CDR1 SGHNT, CDR2 YYREEE (reference sequence).

The chain has TRBV6-5 and TRBJ1-2; TRBD1 aligns across 10 bases. Losses at the gene ends were 1 base for V and 8 bases for J; bases not matched to a gene: 10. Per germline, CDR1 MNHEY and CDR2 SVGAGI. The CDR3 has 16 amino acids. CDR3 in DNA: TGTGCCAGCAGTTACTTTGGGACAGGGGCTACTCGAGGCTACACCTTC. Its protein product is CASSYFGTGATRGYTF.

The chain employs TRBV3-1 (or the pseudogene TRBV3-2) and TRBJ2-7; D perhaps matches TRBD1 (5 bases). Germline V gene sequence: CDR1 LGHDT, CDR2 YNNKEL (reference sequence). Trimming removed 1 base at V and 5 bases at J, with 9 bases between. The CDR3 spans 13 residues. CDR3: CASSQVGAHEQYF. The CDR3 coding sequence is TGTGCCAGCAGCCAAGTAGGGGCGCACGAGCAGTACTTC.

CDR3 sequence reads: CASRSPGEHYGYTF. In DNA, the CDR3 is TGTGCCAGTAGATCTCCCGGGGAGCACTATGGCTACACCTTC. This chain links TRBV19 with TRBJ1-2; D gene unclear. This CDR3 spans 14 amino acids. V lost 6 bases to trimming and J lost 3 bases, with 14 bases between them. Per the germline V gene, CDR1 is LNHDA and CDR2 is SQIVND (reference sequence).

This clone was detected only a few times. J is TRBJ1-1 and V is TRBV6-5; D not certain. CDR1 and CDR2 (germline): MNHEY, SVGAGI. This CDR3 comprises 15 residues. The V and J ends lost 4 bases and 3 bases respectively, with 15 bases between them. The DNA for the CDR3 is TGTGCCAGCAGTTCCCCACGGAGATTACACACTGAAGCTTTCTTT. Amino acids: CASSSPRRLHTEAFF.

The rearrangement uses TRBV5-6 and TRBJ2-1; 13 bases match TRBD2. The CDR3 consists of 16 residues. Trimming removed 6 bases from V and 8 bases from J; junction bases left unmatched: 11. Germline CDR1 is SGHDT and CDR2 is YYEEEE. The CDR3 DNA reads TGTGCCAGCACCAAATTACTAGCGGGGGGGCCTCATGAGCAGTTCTTC. Translated: CASTKLLAGGPHEQFF.

The J gene is TRBJ2-3, the V gene TRBV7-9; D gene unclear. Looked up from germline, CDR1 is SEHNR and CDR2 is FQNEAQ (reference sequence). Trimming removed 5 bases at V and 4 bases at J, with 10 bases between. This CDR3 region has 13 residues. CDR3 nucleotide sequence: TGTGCCAGCAGCCTCCAGATCCCAGATACGCAGTATTTT. Protein product: CASSLQIPDTQYF. Filled out from reference TRBV7-9 and TRBJ2-3, the complete variable domain reads DTGVSQNPRHKITKRGQNVTFRCDPISEHNRLYWYRQTLGQGPEFLTYFQNEAQLEKSRLLSDRFSAERPKGSFSTLEIQRTEQGDSAMYLCASSLQIPDTQYFGPGTRLTVL.

J is TRBJ2-5 and V is TRBV3-1 (or the pseudogene TRBV3-2); D perhaps matches TRBD1 (5 bases). This CDR3 is 16 amino acids long. Between the trimmed V and J ends, which lost 4 bases and 0 bases, there was a span of 15 bases. Germline CDR1 is LGHDT and CDR2 is YNNKEL (reference sequence). This CDR3 is CASSLRQNWYQETQYF. The CDR3, as DNA: TGTGCCAGCAGCCTTCGACAGAATTGGTACCAAGAGACCCAGTACTTC.

The rearrangement links TRBV4-3 to TRBJ2-1; TRBD2 aligns across 10 bases. The V gene end was trimmed by 1 base and the J gene end by 0 bases; junction bases not matched to a gene: 9. Germline CDR1 and CDR2: LGHNA and YSLEER. This CDR3 spans 19 amino acids. The CDR3 DNA sequence: TGCGCCAGCAGCCAAGGGACTAGCGGACTAGTAATCTCCTACAATGAGCAGTTCTTC. Protein sequence: CASSQGTSGLVISYNEQFF.

The CDR3 loop reads CASSHGESGYGYTF. The CDR3 DNA sequence: TGTGCCAGCAGCCACGGGGAAAGTGGCTATGGCTACACCTTC. The chain joins TRBV3-1 (or the pseudogene TRBV3-2) to TRBJ1-2, with D unresolved. The CDR3 has 14 residues. From germline, CDR1 is LGHDT and CDR2 YNNKEL (reference sequence). With 3 bases removed from V and 4 bases from J, the gap between germline ends came to 12 bases.

The chain recombines TRBV19 with TRBJ1-5; 10 bases are a match to TRBD1. The CDR3 is made up of 14 amino acids. The J segment lost 7 bases and the V segment lost 7 bases, leaving 7 bases of the junction unmatched. Germline-derived CDR1 and CDR2 are LNHDA and SQIVND (reference sequence). The CDR3 reads CASKGGTGDQPQHF. The CDR3 DNA is TGTGCCAGTAAAGGGGGGACAGGGGACCAGCCCCAGCATTTT.

The rearrangement uses TRBV9 and TRBJ1-1, with 9 bases identical to TRBD1. The germline V gene has CDR1 SGDLS and CDR2 YYNGEE. V trimming: 7 bases; J trimming: 0 bases; junction bases outside the gene matches: 4. The CDR3 is 14 amino acids. CDR3 sequence: CASGQGTMNTEAFF. The CDR3 DNA is TGTGCCAGCGGACAGGGGACGATGAACACTGAAGCTTTCTTT.